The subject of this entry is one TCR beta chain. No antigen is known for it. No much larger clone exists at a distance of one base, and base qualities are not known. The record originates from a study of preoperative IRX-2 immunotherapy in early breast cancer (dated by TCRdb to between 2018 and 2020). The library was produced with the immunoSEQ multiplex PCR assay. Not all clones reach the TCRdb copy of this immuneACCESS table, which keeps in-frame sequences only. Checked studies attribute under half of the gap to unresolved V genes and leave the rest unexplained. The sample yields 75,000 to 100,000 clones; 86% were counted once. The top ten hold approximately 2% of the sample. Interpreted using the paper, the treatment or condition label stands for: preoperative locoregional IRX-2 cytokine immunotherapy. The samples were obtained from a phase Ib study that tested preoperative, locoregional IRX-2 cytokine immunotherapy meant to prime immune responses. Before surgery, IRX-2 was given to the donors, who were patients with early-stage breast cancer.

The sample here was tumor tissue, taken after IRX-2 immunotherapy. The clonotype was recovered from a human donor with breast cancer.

In nucleotides, the sequence is TGTGCCAGCAGTTCGAGAGACTCTATAAACATTCAGTACTTC. This translates into CASSSRDSINIQYF. Recombination connected TRBV7-8 to TRBJ2-4; no D segment can be confidently identified. Trimming at the junction amounts to 6 bases on V and 6 bases on J, and the germline ends lie 15 bases apart. Counted from cysteine to phenylalanine, this CDR3 has 14 amino acids. Only the CDR3 part of the read is kept: 42 bases, read in frame from the first base. CDR1 is given as SGHVS and CDR2 as FQNEAQ, both from the germline V gene.